This TCR beta chain was recovered during a study of cytomegalovirus exposure and HLA in healthy donors. From germline, CDR1 is MGHDK and CDR2 SYGVNS. This CDR3 comprises 15 residues. V was cut by 6 bases and J by 4 bases, with 16 bases left in between. 13 Jbeta primers and 60 Vbeta primers were used for the PCR. Generated by immunoSEQ multiplex PCR, the TCRdb table keeps only in-frame clones and is missing some. The sample features about 130,000 clones, with around 1.6% in its top ten. Sequenced sample: PBMCs. This TCR derives from a woman between 35 and 50 years old in good health and CMV-seropositive. This rearrangement joins TRBV25-1 to TRBJ1-3, with a tentative D call TRBD1 (5 bases). CDR3 region: CASSPIGDTGNTIYF. The DNA of the CDR3 is TGTGCCAGCAGCCCGATAGGGGATACAGGAAACACCATATATTTT. Variable domain in full (rest from reference TRBV25-1 and TRBJ1-3): EADIYQTPRYLVIGTGKKITLECSQTMGHDKMYWYQQDPGMELHLIHYSYGVNSTEKGDLSSESTVSRIRTEHFPLTLESARPSHTSQYLCASSPIGDTGNTIYFGEGSWLTVV.